The 14 T cell receptor beta chains presented below share a single source sample, sequenced in a study of sequential checkpoint blockade in melanoma. Using immunoSEQ multiplex PCR, the repertoire was profiled, and TCRdb retains in-frame clones only, with some absent. The table lists some 20,000 clones, 70% to 80% of them singletons. Stated treatment: randomized to nivolumab then ipilimumab (arm A) or the reverse (arm B). Sequenced here: CD8+ T cells sorted from blood (inferred from file names), sampled from a patient given nivolumab and ipilimumab in sequence. The receptors were sampled from a human donor with melanoma.

The chain links TRBV27 to TRBJ2-7, with 8 bases that match TRBD1. V lost 3 bases to trimming and J lost 3 bases; unmatched junction nucleotides: 7. Germline values: CDR1 MNHEY, CDR2 SMNVEV (reference sequence). The CDR3 spans 15 residues. The CDR3: CASSFWGTGGYEQYF. In DNA form, the CDR3 reads TGTGCCAGCAGTTTTTGGGGGACAGGAGGCTACGAGCAGTACTTC.

This clone was seen just once. The V gene is TRBV2, the J gene TRBJ1-6; D is possibly TRBD1 (6 bases). This CDR3 spans 13 amino acids. V was shortened by 6 bases and J by 5 bases, with 8 bases between the two germline ends. Germline V gene lookup returns CDR1 SNHLY and CDR2 FYNNEI. CDR3 bases: TGTGCCAGCAGCAGGGGCAATAATTCACCCCTCCACTTT. This sequence encodes CASSRGNNSPLHF. The full variable domain, rest sourced from reference TRBV2 and TRBJ1-6, is EPEVTQTPSHQVTQMGQEVILRCVPISNHLYFYWYRQILGQKVEFLVSFYNNEISEKSEIFDDQFSVERPDGSNFTLKIRSTKLEDSAMYFCASSRGNNSPLHFGNGTRLTVT.

This clone was counted once. The rearrangement joins TRBV19 to TRBJ2-3; TRBD1 aligns across 8 bases. The CDR3 loop spans 15 amino acids. V lost 3 bases to trimming and J lost 5 bases; unmatched junction nucleotides: 7. Germline V CDR1 and CDR2: LNHDA, SQIVND (reference sequence). The chain's CDR3 is CASSMVQGAKDTQYF. The CDR3 coding sequence is TGTGCCAGTAGTATGGTCCAGGGGGCTAAAGATACGCAGTATTTT.

V is TRBV7-8 and J is TRBJ2-1; TRBD1 matches at 9 bases. Germline CDR1 reads SGHVS; CDR2 reads FQNEAQ. There are 13 residues in the CDR3. V shed 8 bases, J shed 4 bases, and the junction held 3 bases outside the gene matches. The CDR3 here is CASDDRGYNEQFF. CDR3 nucleotide sequence: TGTGCCAGCGATGACAGGGGGTACAATGAGCAGTTCTTC.

This clone was detected a few times. The gene calls are TRBV5-6 and TRBJ1-2, with 8 bases matching TRBD1. Germline CDR1 and CDR2: SGHDT and YYEEEE. The trim removed 4 bases at V and 4 bases at J, leaving 6 bases unmatched. This CDR3 region has 14 residues. As DNA, the CDR3 is TGTGCCAGCAGCATGGGACAGGCAATCTATGGCTACACCTTC. This sequence encodes CASSMGQAIYGYTF.

This sequence joins TRBV29-1 and TRBJ1-5; D unresolved. This CDR3 spans 14 amino acids. The germline V and J ends were trimmed by 5 bases and 4 bases, with 15 bases remaining between them. CDR1 and CDR2 from the germline V gene are SQVTM and ANQGSEA. CDR3 sequence reads: CSVSGISPNQPQHF. CDR3 in DNA: TGCAGCGTTTCGGGAATCTCCCCTAATCAGCCCCAGCATTTT.

This chain joins TRBV10-1 and TRBJ1-3; D unresolved. CDR3 length equals 14 residues. V lost 4 bases, J lost 4 bases, and 11 bases lay in between. Germline assignment: CDR1 WNHNN and CDR2 SYGVQD (reference sequence). The CDR3 bases are TGCGCCAGCAGTGGTCTACCCCCGGGAAACACCATATATTTT. Its protein product is CASSGLPPGNTIYF.

This sequence joins TRBV27 and TRBJ2-7; D perhaps matches TRBD1 (5 bases). V lost 1 base to trimming and J lost 2 bases, with 15 bases between them. Germline CDR1 is MNHEY and CDR2 is SMNVEV (reference sequence). CDR3 length equals 16 residues. The CDR3 loop reads CASSLWGGEGAYEQYF. For the CDR3, the DNA is TGTGCCAGCAGTTTATGGGGCGGAGAAGGAGCCTACGAGCAGTACTTC.

J is TRBJ1-1 and V is TRBV7-9; D is possibly TRBD1 (5 bases). Trimming removed 5 bases from V and 2 bases from J, with 12 bases in between. The length of the CDR3 is 14 residues. Germline V CDR1 and CDR2: SEHNR, FQNEAQ (reference sequence). The DNA of the CDR3 is TGTGCCAGCAGCCCTTCGGACACCAACACTGAAGCTTTCTTT. It translates to CASSPSDTNTEAFF.

This clone was counted once. The gene calls are TRBV2 and TRBJ2-7; 10 bases map to TRBD1. The CDR3 contains 13 residues. V lost 6 bases, J lost 2 bases, and 1 base stayed unmatched. Looked up from germline, CDR1 is SNHLY and CDR2 is FYNNEI. The CDR3 sequence: CASRDRGAYEQYF. The CDR3 DNA sequence: TGTGCCAGCAGGGACAGGGGGGCCTACGAGCAGTACTTC.

This clone came up once. The genes are TRBV10-3 and TRBJ1-4; TRBD1 is a possible D gene (5 bases). The germline CDR1 and CDR2 sequences are ENHRY and SYGVKD. This CDR3 is built from 15 residues. The V end was cut by 3 bases, the J end by 5 bases, with 13 bases between. CDR3 in amino acids: CAISEGHAENEKLFF. CDR3 coding DNA: TGTGCCATCAGTGAAGGACATGCAGAAAATGAAAAACTGTTTTTT.

J is TRBJ2-7 and V is TRBV28; 10 bases are shared with TRBD1. The CDR3 consists of 15 residues. Germline CDR1 MDHEN, CDR2 SYDVKM. The ends lost 6 bases at V and 0 bases at J; junction bases unmatched: 5. Here the CDR3 reads CASSLRDRGSYEQYF. CDR3 bases: TGTGCCAGCAGCCTCCGGGACAGGGGCTCCTACGAGCAGTACTTC.

The CDR3 loop is CASNHRGHEQYF. CDR3 sequence (DNA): TGTGCCAGCAACCACAGGGGCCACGAGCAGTACTTC. The V call is TRBV14, the J call TRBJ2-7; 7 nucleotides agree with TRBD1. The CDR3 loop spans 12 amino acids. After removal of 7 bases from V and 5 bases from J, the junction contained 5 bases not matched to a gene. CDR1 SGHDN and CDR2 FVKESK come from the germline V gene.

The chain employs TRBV18 and TRBJ1-4; a possible D gene is TRBD1 (5 bases). Trimming removed 8 bases from V and 8 bases from J, with 21 bases in between. Germline V lookup: CDR1 KGHSH, CDR2 LQKENI. This CDR3 has 15 amino acids. The CDR3 is CASLSPGPLGEKLFF. In DNA, the CDR3 is TGTGCCAGCCTCAGTCCAGGGCCACTCGGGGAAAAACTGTTTTTT.